The 26 T cell receptor beta chains presented below share a single source sample, sequenced in a study of T-cell reconstitution after alpha-beta-depleted transplantation in children. TCRbeta library construction was performed incorporating unique molecular identifiers. TCRdb recomputed calls from the PCR reads with MiXCR, one row per CDR3 protein. The top ten clones hold 0.79% of a sample with approximately 650,000 distinct CDR3 sequences, around 13% of them seen once. The starting material was PBMCs, obtained before TCRalphabeta/CD19-depleted stem cell transplant. Source of these receptors: a girl under 10 years old with congenital amegakaryocytic thrombocytopenia, due to receive a stem cell transplant.

This clonotype appeared many times. The chain is built from TRBV7-2 and TRBJ2-7, with 10 bases aligning to TRBD2. Germline V CDR1 and CDR2: SGHTA, FQGNSA. This CDR3 has 15 residues. V dropped 5 bases and J dropped 5; count of bases not matched to a gene: 9. This chain's CDR3 is CASSPQTSGPDEQYF. DNA for the CDR3: TGTGCCAGCAGCCCTCAGACTAGCGGGCCCGACGAGCAGTACTTC.

The chain employs TRBV20-1 and TRBJ2-7, with D hard to call. V lost 0 bases and J lost 3, with 21 bases in between. CDR3 size: 17 residues. CDR1 is DFQATT and CDR2 is SNEGSKA in the germline V gene (reference sequence). CDR3 sequence reads: CSARDGSSDIASYEQYF. The CDR3 DNA is TGCAGTGCTAGAGACGGGTCATCGGATATCGCTAGCTACGAGCAGTACTTC.

This clonotype has ten or more counts. The V and J genes are TRBV20-1 and TRBJ1-5, with D perhaps matching TRBD1 (5 bases). Germline CDR1 is DFQATT and CDR2 is SNEGSKA (reference sequence). Between the trimmed V and J ends, which lost 6 bases and 4 bases, there was a span of 19 bases. The CDR3 covers 15 residues. The CDR3: CSALGGLRGNQPQHF. The CDR3 DNA reads TGCAGTGCCCTGGGCGGGCTGAGGGGAAATCAGCCCCAGCATTTT.

This clonotype has just a few counts. V and J are TRBV7-9 and TRBJ2-1; TRBD2 matches at 8 bases. From germline, CDR1 is SEHNR and CDR2 FQNEAQ (reference sequence). V trimming: 5 bases; J trimming: 8 bases; junction bases outside the gene matches: 8. The CDR3 is 14 residues long. The DNA of the CDR3 is TGTGCCAGCAGCAAAACGGGAGGGGTAGATGAGCAGTTCTTC. This sequence encodes CASSKTGGVDEQFF. Combining the CDR3 with reference TRBV7-9 and TRBJ2-1 gives the whole variable domain DTGVSQNPRHKITKRGQNVTFRCDPISEHNRLYWYRQTLGQGPEFLTYFQNEAQLEKSRLLSDRFSAERPKGSFSTLEIQRTEQGDSAMYLCASSKTGGVDEQFFGPGTRLTVL.

This clonotype was observed a handful of times. The chain is built from TRBV20-1 and TRBJ1-2; 10 bases line up with TRBD1. The CDR3 covers 13 residues. V was clipped by 2 bases and J by 10 bases; unmatched bases: 7. Germline assignment: CDR1 DFQATT and CDR2 SNEGSKA (reference sequence). The CDR3 loop is CSARPGTGEAYTF. The CDR3 region has the DNA TGCAGTGCTAGACCCGGGACAGGGGAGGCCTACACCTTC.

Here the CDR3 DNA reads TGTGCCAGCAGTTACCCCACCGCGGACGGAGCCTCCTACGAGCAGTACTTC. Its translation is CASSYPTADGASYEQYF. The chain joins TRBV6-5 to TRBJ2-7; D remains unclear. V was clipped by 2 bases and J by 0 bases, with 17 bases between them. The CDR3 length is 17 residues. Germline CDR1 MNHEY, CDR2 SVGAGI.

This clonotype was counted only a few times. The chain recombines TRBV7-9 with TRBJ2-7; tentative D call: TRBD1 (5 bases). The CDR3 length is 13 residues. V lost 3 bases and J 6 bases, leaving 12 bases between the germline ends. Germline values: CDR1 SEHNR, CDR2 FQNEAQ (reference sequence). CDR3 residues: CASSFPSRAEQYF. In nucleotides, the CDR3 is TGTGCCAGCAGCTTCCCAAGCAGGGCCGAGCAGTACTTC.

This clonotype was seen repeatedly, ten times or more. V usage is TRBV5-1 and J usage is TRBJ2-5; TRBD1 aligns across 7 bases. V dropped 3 bases and J dropped 1; count of bases not matched to a gene: 6. This CDR3 region has 15 residues. The germline CDR1 and CDR2 sequences are SGHRS and YFSETQ. The CDR3 reads CASSSMTGSQETQYF. In DNA form, the CDR3 reads TGCGCCAGCAGCTCGATGACAGGGAGCCAAGAGACCCAGTACTTC.

There are many counts of this clonotype. The chain couples TRBV12-3 or TRBV12-4 to TRBJ1-5; D is uncertain. The CDR3 totals 13 residues. V lost 4 bases and J 4 bases, leaving 8 bases between the germline ends. The CDR3 region is CASSSHPNQPQHF. In DNA, the CDR3 is TGTGCCAGCAGTTCCCACCCTAATCAGCCCCAGCATTTT.

The chain couples TRBV15 to TRBJ2-5; D perhaps matches TRBD2 (6 bases). Germline V gene sequence: CDR1 LNHNV, CDR2 YYDKDF (reference sequence). This CDR3 comprises 15 residues. V was clipped by 2 bases and J by 2 bases, with 12 bases between them. The CDR3 spells CATSRTLEGQETQYF. In DNA, the CDR3 is TGTGCCACCAGCAGAACCCTGGAGGGGCAAGAGACCCAGTACTTC.

This clonotype has ten or more counts. The chain uses TRBV9 and TRBJ2-5, with D unresolved. CDR3 length: 16 amino acids. Trimming removed 0 bases from V and 0 bases from J, with 12 bases in between. Germline V gene data show CDR1 as SGDLS and CDR2 as YYNGEE. For the CDR3, the DNA is TGTGCCAGCAGCGTAGCTCCTAACCCGTACCAAGAGACCCAGTACTTC. Amino acids: CASSVAPNPYQETQYF.

The V gene is TRBV7-2, the J gene TRBJ1-1; TRBD1 matches 7 bases. The V gene end was trimmed by 3 bases and the J gene end by 3 bases; junction bases not matched to a gene: 7. This CDR3 has 15 amino acids. Germline CDR1 and CDR2: SGHTA and FQGNSA. The CDR3 sequence is CASSFQPGQYTEAFF. For the CDR3, the DNA is TGTGCCAGCAGCTTTCAACCGGGACAGTACACTGAAGCTTTCTTT.

This clonotype was picked up many times. The V gene is TRBV20-1, the J gene TRBJ2-2; unclear D gene. CDR1 is DFQATT, CDR2 SNEGSKA, per germline (reference sequence). Deletions cut 0 bases from V and 4 bases from J, with 12 bases between. This CDR3 contains 15 residues. CDR3 residues: CSARDAGSGTGELFF. The DNA of the CDR3 is TGCAGTGCTAGAGATGCCGGGTCGGGCACCGGGGAGCTGTTTTTT.

This chain links TRBV5-5 with TRBJ2-7; the D is unclear. The CDR3 has 15 residues. Germline lookup yields CDR1 SGHKS and CDR2 YYEKEE (reference sequence). V was cut by 0 bases and J by 0 bases, with 10 bases left in between. The CDR3 region has the DNA TGTGCCAGCAGCTTGGGGTGGCGGAGCTCCTACGAGCAGTACTTC. This translates into CASSLGWRSSYEQYF.

This clonotype has just a few counts. The chain recombines TRBV11-2 with TRBJ2-2; D is perhaps TRBD2 (5 bases). Germline V gene data show CDR1 as SGHAT and CDR2 as FQNNGV. The CDR3 is 16 amino acids. V was clipped by 4 bases and J by 0 bases, with 12 bases between them. The CDR3 protein is CASSSRGAANTGELFF. Written as DNA, the CDR3 is TGTGCCAGCAGCTCTCGGGGAGCGGCGAACACCGGGGAGCTGTTTTTT.

This clonotype was counted ten times or more. This chain links TRBV10-3 with TRBJ2-5, with TRBD2 identical over 9 bases. The V segment lost 2 bases and the J segment 2 bases; nucleotides outside the gene matches: 6. In germline, CDR1 is ENHRY, CDR2 SYGVKD. This CDR3 has 16 residues. Here the CDR3 reads CAISELAGLSQETQYF. Here the CDR3 DNA reads TGTGCCATCAGTGAGCTAGCGGGACTAAGTCAAGAGACCCAGTACTTC.

This clonotype has a handful of counts. The chain combines TRBV7-8 with TRBJ2-5, with D perhaps TRBD1 (6 bases). This CDR3 contains 18 residues. V was shortened by 1 base and J by 1 base, with 19 bases between the two germline ends. CDR1 SGHVS and CDR2 FQNEAQ come from the germline V gene. The CDR3 DNA is TGTGCCAGCAGCTTAGGTCTTCGGGACACGGTAATCCAAGAGACCCAGTACTTC. This codes for CASSLGLRDTVIQETQYF.

This clonotype was seen a few times. The rearrangement uses TRBV6-1 and TRBJ1-6; a possible D gene is TRBD1 (5 bases). The CDR3 contains 13 residues. Germline assignment: CDR1 MNHNS and CDR2 SASEGT. The V end lost 10 bases, the J end lost 8 bases, and 15 bases lay between the germline ends. The CDR3 DNA reads as TGTGCCACCCTGGGGCGGGGTTATTCACCCCTCCACTTT. It translates to CATLGRGYSPLHF.

V gene TRBV5-1 combines with J gene TRBJ2-1, with a weak D call TRBD1 (5 bases). Germline CDR1 is SGHRS and CDR2 is YFSETQ. The V and J ends lost 5 bases and 3 bases respectively, with 9 bases between them. This CDR3 region has 13 residues. The CDR3 loop reads CASRADIYNEQFF. The CDR3 DNA reads as TGCGCCAGCAGGGCGGACATCTACAATGAGCAGTTCTTC.

V and J are TRBV7-9 and TRBJ2-7, with 8 positions matching TRBD1. The CDR3 sequence is 12 residues long. The J segment lost 6 bases and the V segment lost 5 bases, leaving 3 bases of the junction unmatched. Germline CDR1 SEHNR, CDR2 FQNEAQ (reference sequence). The CDR3 loop reads CASSGQGVEQYF. DNA of the CDR3: TGTGCCAGCAGCGGACAGGGCGTCGAGCAGTACTTC.

This clonotype appeared many times. The CDR3, as DNA: TGTGCCAGCAGTTACCGACTTCGGGGCGGCTATGGCTACACCTTC. Translation: CASSYRLRGGYGYTF. The genes are TRBV6-5 and TRBJ1-2; TRBD1 is a possible D gene (5 bases). This CDR3 contains 15 residues. V was shortened by 2 bases and J by 4 bases, with 14 bases between the two germline ends. CDR1 and CDR2 (germline): MNHEY, SVGAGI.

This clonotype was observed at least ten times. The chain employs TRBV29-1 and TRBJ2-3; D possibly corresponds to TRBD1 (6 bases). V dropped 4 bases and J dropped 3 bases, with 8 bases sitting between them. Germline V gene lookup returns CDR1 SQVTM and CDR2 ANQGSEA. The CDR3 extends over 12 amino acids. The CDR3 DNA sequence: TGCAGCGTTGCCAGGGGTACAGATACGCAGTATTTT. Encoded protein: CSVARGTDTQYF.

This clonotype was detected many times. The V gene is TRBV5-1, the J gene TRBJ2-2; 7 bases fit TRBD2. CDR1 SGHRS and CDR2 YFSETQ come from the germline V gene. The CDR3 runs to 14 residues. With V trimmed by 6 bases and J by 7 bases, 9 bases remained unmatched. The DNA of the CDR3 is TGCGCCAGCAATCCTGCGGGAGCAGGCGGGGAGCTGTTTTTT. Translating it yields CASNPAGAGGELFF.

This chain uses TRBV12-3 or TRBV12-4 with TRBJ1-2; tentatively, D is TRBD1 (5 bases). The CDR3 spans 12 residues. V was pared by 8 bases and J by 8 bases, with 15 bases between. The CDR3 loop is CASLRGIGGYTF. CDR3 in DNA: TGTGCCAGCTTGCGGGGCATCGGGGGCTACACCTTC.

This clonotype was seen more than once but under ten times. The chain has TRBV5-6 and TRBJ1-1; D unclear. The CDR3 covers 14 residues. V lost 0 bases and J lost 0, with 6 bases in between. Germline CDR1 SGHDT, CDR2 YYEEEE. The CDR3 DNA follows: TGTGCCAGCAGCTTGGACAATATGAACACTGAAGCTTTCTTT. It codes for CASSLDNMNTEAFF.

This clonotype was observed at least ten times. The CDR3 nucleotides are TGTGCCAGCAGCCAATTACTCGCGGGGGGTGGAGATACGCAGTATTTT. Translated: CASSQLLAGGGDTQYF. The chain links TRBV7-8 to TRBJ2-3; TRBD2 aligns across 8 bases. CDR3 length: 16 amino acids. Per the germline V gene, CDR1 is SGHVS and CDR2 is FQNEAQ. V lost 5 bases, J lost 5 bases, and 12 bases stayed unmatched.